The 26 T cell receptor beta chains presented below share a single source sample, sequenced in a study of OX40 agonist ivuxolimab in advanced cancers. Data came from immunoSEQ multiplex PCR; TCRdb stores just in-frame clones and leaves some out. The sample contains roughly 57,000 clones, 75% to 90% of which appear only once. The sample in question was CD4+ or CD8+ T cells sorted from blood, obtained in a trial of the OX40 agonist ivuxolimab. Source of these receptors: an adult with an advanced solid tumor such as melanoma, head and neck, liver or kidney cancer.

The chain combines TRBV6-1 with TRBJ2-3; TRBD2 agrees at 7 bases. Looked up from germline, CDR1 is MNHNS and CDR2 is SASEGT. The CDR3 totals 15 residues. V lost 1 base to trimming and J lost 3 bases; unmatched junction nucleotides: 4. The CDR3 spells CASSEGSGATDTQYF. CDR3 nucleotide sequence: TGTGCCAGCAGTGAAGGGAGCGGGGCGACAGATACGCAGTATTTT.

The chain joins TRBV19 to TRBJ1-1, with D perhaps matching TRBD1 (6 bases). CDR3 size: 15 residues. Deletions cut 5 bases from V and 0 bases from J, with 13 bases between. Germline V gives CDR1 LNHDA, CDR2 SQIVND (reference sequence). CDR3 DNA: TGTGCCAGTAGTCTATTGGACAGACTGAACACTGAAGCTTTCTTT. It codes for CASSLLDRLNTEAFF. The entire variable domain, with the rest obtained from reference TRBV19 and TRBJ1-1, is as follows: DGGITQSPKYLFRKEGQNVTLSCEQNLNHDAMYWYRQDPGQGLRLIYYSQIVNDFQKGDIAEGYSVSREKKESFPLTVTSAQKNPTAFYLCASSLLDRLNTEAFFGQGTRLTVV.

CDR3 bases: TGCGCCAGCAGCTCCGGGGGAAGCACAGATACGCAGTATTTT. Amino acid sequence: CASSSGGSTDTQYF. The rearrangement links TRBV5-1 to TRBJ2-3; TRBD2 is a possible D gene (6 bases). Trimming took 3 bases from V and 0 from J, leaving 8 bases between them. This CDR3 comprises 14 residues. Germline V gives CDR1 SGHRS, CDR2 YFSETQ.

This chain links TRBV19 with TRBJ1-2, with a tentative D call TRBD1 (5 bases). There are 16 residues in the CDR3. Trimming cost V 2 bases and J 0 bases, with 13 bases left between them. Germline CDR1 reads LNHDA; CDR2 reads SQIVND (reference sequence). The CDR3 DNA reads TGTGCCAGTAGTATACTTCAGGGAGAAGCTAACTATGGCTACACCTTC. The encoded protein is CASSILQGEANYGYTF.

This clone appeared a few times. The CDR3 nucleotides read TGTGCCAGTAGTATGTATCCTAGCGGGAACGCAGATACGCAGTATTTT. Translating it yields CASSMYPSGNADTQYF. V and J are TRBV19 and TRBJ2-3; 9 bases fit TRBD2. Per germline, CDR1 LNHDA and CDR2 SQIVND (reference sequence). The CDR3 has 16 amino acids. V dropped 3 bases and J dropped 4; count of bases not matched to a gene: 8.

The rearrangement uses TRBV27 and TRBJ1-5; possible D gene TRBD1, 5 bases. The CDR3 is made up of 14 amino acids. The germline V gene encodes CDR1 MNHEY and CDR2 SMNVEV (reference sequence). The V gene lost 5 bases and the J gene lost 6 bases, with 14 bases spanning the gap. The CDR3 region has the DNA TGTGCCAGCAGTCTCAACGGGGGGATTCAGCCCCAGCATTTT. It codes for CASSLNGGIQPQHF.

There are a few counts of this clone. The CDR3 region has the DNA TGTGCCTGGAGTGTACTGGCCAGCAATCAGCCCCAGCATTTT. Amino acids: CAWSVLASNQPQHF. The chain has TRBV30 and TRBJ1-5; the D is unclear. Trimming took off 0 bases at V and 1 base at J, with 7 bases between the two ends. The CDR3 sequence is 14 residues long. Germline assignment: CDR1 GTSNPN and CDR2 SVGIG (reference sequence).

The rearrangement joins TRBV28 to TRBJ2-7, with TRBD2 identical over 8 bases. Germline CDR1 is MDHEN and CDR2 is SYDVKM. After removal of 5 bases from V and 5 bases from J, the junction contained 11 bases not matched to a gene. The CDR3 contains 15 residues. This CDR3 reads CASSGLSGGGHEQYF. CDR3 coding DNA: TGTGCCAGCAGTGGACTTTCGGGAGGGGGGCACGAGCAGTACTTC.

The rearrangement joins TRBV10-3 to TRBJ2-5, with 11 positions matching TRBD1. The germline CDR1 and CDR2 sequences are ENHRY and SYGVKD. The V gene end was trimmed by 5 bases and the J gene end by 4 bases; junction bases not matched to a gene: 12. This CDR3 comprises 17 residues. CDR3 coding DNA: TGTGCCATCAGTCAGATCAGCCGGACAGGGGGCGGAGAGACCCAGTACTTC. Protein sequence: CAISQISRTGGGETQYF.

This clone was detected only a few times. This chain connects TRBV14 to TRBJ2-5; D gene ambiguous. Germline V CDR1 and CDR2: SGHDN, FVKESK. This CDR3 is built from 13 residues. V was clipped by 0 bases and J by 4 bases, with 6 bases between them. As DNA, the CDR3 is TGTGCCAGCAGCCAAGAGATGGTAGAGACCCAGTACTTC. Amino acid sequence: CASSQEMVETQYF.

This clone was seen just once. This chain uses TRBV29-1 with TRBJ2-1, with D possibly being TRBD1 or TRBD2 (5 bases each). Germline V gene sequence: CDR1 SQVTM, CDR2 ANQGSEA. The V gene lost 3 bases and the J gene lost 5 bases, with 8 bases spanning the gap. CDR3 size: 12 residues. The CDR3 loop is CSVERGNNEQFF. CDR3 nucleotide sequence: TGCAGCGTTGAGAGGGGTAACAATGAGCAGTTCTTC.

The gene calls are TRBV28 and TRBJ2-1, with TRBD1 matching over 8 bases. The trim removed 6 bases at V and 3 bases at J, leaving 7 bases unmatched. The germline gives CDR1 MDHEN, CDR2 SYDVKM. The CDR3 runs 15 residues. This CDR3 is CASRPRGRDYNEQFF. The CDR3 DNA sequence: TGTGCCAGCAGACCCAGGGGGCGGGACTACAATGAGCAGTTCTTC.

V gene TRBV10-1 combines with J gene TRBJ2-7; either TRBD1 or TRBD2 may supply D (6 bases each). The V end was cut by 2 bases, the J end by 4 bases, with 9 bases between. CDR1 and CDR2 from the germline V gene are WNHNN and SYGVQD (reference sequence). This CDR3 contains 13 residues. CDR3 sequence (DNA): TGCGCCAGCAGTGAGAGGGGGGCTTACGAGCAGTACTTC. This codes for CASSERGAYEQYF.

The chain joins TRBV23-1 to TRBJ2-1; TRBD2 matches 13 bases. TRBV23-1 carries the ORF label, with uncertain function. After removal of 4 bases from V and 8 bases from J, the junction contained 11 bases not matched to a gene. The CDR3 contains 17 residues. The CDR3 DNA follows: TGCGCCAGCAGTCCCAAATGGACTAGCGGGAGTTTCGATGAGCAGTTCTTC. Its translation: CASSPKWTSGSFDEQFF.

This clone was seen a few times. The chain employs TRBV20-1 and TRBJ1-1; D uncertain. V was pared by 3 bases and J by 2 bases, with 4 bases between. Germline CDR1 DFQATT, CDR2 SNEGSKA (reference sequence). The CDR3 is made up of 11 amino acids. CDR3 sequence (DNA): TGCAGTGCTAGCGGCAACACTGAAGCTTTCTTT. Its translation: CSASGNTEAFF.

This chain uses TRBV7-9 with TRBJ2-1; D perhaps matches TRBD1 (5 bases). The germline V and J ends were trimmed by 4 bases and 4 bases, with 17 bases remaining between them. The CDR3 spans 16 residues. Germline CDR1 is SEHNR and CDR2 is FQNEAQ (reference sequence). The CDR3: CASSSTAGNFYNEQFF. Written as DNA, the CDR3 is TGTGCCAGCAGCTCGACGGCAGGGAACTTTTACAATGAGCAGTTCTTC.

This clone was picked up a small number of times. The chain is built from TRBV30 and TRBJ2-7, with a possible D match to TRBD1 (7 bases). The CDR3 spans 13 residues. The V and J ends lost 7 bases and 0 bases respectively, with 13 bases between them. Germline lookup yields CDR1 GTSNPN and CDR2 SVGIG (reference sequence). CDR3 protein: CALEGDSSYEQYF. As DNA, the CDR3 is TGTGCCTTGGAGGGGGACAGCTCCTACGAGCAGTACTTC. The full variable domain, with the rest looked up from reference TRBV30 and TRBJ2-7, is SQTIHQWPATLVQPVGSPLSLECTVEGTSNPNLYWYRQAAGRGLQLLFYSVGIGQISSEVPQNLSASRPQDRQFILSSKKLLLSDSGFYLCALEGDSSYEQYFGPGTRLTVT.

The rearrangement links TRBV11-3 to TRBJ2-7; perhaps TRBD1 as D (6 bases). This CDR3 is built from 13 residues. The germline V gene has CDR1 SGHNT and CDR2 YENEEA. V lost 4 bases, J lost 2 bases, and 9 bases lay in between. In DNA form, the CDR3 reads TGTGCCAGCAGCTCCGGACAGACCTACGAGCAGTACTTC. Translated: CASSSGQTYEQYF.

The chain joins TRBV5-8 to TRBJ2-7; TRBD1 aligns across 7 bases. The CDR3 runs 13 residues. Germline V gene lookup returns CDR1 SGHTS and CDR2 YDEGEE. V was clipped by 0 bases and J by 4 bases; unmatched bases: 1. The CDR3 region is CASSLVRGYEQYF. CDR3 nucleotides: TGTGCCAGCAGCTTGGTCAGGGGGTACGAGCAGTACTTC. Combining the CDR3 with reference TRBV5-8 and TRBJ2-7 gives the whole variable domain EAGVTQSPTHLIKTRGQQATLRCSPISGHTSVYWYQQALGLGLQFLLWYDEGEERNRGNFPPRFSGRQFPNYSSELNVNALELEDSALYLCASSLVRGYEQYFGPGTRLTVT.

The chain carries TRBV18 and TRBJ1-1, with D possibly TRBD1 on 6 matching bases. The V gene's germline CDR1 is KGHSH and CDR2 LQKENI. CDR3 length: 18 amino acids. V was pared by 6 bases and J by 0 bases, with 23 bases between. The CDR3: CASSPQNEGGSVNTEAFF. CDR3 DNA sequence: TGTGCCAGCTCTCCCCAAAACGAAGGGGGTTCGGTGAACACTGAAGCTTTCTTT.

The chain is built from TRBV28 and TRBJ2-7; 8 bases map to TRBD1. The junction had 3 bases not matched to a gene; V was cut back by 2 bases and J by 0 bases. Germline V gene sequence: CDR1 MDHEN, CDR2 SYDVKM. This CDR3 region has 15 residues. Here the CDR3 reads CASSLTGQDSYEQYF. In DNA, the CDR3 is TGTGCCAGCAGTTTAACGGGACAGGACTCCTACGAGCAGTACTTC. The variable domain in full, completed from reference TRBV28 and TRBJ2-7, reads DVKVTQSSRYLVKRTGEKVFLECVQDMDHENMFWYRQDPGLGLRLIYFSYDVKMKEKGDIPEGYSVSREKKERFSLILESASTNQTSMYLCASSLTGQDSYEQYFGPGTRLTVT.

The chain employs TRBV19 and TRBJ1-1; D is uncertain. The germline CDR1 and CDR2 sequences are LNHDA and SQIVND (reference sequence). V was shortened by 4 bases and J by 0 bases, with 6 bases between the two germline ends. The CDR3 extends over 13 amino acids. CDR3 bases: TGTGCCAGTAGTAGCCGGATGAACACTGAAGCTTTCTTT. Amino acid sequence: CASSSRMNTEAFF.

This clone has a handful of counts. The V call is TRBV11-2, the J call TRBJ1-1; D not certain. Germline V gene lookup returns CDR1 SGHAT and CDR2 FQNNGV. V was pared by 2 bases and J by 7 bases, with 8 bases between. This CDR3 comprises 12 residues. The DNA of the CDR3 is TGTGCCAGCAGCTTATATGGGAATGAAGCTTTCTTT. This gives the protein CASSLYGNEAFF.

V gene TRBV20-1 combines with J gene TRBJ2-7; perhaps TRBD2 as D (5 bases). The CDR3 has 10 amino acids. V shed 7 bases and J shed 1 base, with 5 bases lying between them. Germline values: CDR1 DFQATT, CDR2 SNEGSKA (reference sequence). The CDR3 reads CSGLSYEQYF. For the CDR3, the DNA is TGCAGTGGACTATCCTACGAGCAGTACTTC.

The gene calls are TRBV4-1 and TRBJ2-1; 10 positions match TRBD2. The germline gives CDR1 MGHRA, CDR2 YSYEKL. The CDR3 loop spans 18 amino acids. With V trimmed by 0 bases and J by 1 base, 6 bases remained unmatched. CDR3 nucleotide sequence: TGCGCCAGCAGCCAAGAACTAGCGGGAACAATATCCTACAATGAGCAGTTCTTC. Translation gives CASSQELAGTISYNEQFF.

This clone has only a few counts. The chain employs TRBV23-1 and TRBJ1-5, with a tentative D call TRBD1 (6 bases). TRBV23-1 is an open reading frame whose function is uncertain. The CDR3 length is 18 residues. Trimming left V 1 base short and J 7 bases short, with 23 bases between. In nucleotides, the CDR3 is TGCGCCAGCAGTCAATGGACTTCGGGCAGGGGAAGGTGGCAGCCCCAGCATTTT. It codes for CASSQWTSGRGRWQPQHF.